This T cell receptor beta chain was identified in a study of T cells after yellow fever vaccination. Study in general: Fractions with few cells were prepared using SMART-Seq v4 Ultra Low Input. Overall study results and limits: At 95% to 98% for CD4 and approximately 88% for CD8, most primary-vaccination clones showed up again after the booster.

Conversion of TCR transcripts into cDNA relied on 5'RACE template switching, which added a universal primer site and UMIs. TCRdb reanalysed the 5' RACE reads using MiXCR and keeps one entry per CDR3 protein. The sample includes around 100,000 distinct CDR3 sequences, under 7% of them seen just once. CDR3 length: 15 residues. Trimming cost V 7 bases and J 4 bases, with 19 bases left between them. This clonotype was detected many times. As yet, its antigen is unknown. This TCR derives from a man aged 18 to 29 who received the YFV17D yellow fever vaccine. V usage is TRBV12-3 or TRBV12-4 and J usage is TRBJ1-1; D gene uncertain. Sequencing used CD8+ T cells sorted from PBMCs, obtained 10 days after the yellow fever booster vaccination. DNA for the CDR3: TGTGCCAGCACGGGGTCCAGGATTTCGAGCACTGAAGCTTTCTTT. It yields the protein CASTGSRISSTEAFF.